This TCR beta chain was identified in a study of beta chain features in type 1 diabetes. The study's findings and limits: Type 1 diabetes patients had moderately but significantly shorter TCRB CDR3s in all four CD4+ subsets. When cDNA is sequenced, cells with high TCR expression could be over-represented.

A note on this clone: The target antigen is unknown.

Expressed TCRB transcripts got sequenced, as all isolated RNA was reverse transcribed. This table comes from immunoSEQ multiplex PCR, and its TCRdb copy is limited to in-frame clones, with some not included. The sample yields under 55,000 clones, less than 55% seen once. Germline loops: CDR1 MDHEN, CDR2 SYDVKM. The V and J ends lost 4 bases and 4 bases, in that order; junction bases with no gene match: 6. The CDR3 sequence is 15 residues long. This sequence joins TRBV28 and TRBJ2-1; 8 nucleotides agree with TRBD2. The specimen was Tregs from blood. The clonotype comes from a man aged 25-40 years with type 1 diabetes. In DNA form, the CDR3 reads TGTGCCAGCAGTTCGACGGGGGGGGTTTACAATGAGCAGTTCTTC. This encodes CASSSTGGVYNEQFF.